This T cell receptor beta chain was retrieved from a study of shared clonotypes between healthy human individuals (dated by TCRdb to 2019 to 2021). A note on the overall study: The cohort included three men and a couple of women between 18 and 49 years of age. Per donor, three plates each were used for CD4 naive and CD4 memory, two for CD8 naive, and one for CD8 memory. To estimate repertoire size and how much clonotypes are shared between individuals, the study performed deep sequencing of blood TCR repertoires from roughly five healthy adults. To increase sequencing depth and limit assay-specific biases, different laboratories used diverse techniques to prepare libraries and sequence TCR repertoires. Per donor, leukapheresis produced somewhere between about 0.9 and 9 billion PBMCs.

Using the deep immunoSEQ assay, TCR CDR3 regions were amplified from genomic DNA by multiplex PCR. For each cell subset, the extracted genomic DNA was distributed evenly across all wells of several immunoSEQ 96-well plates, and each plate served as one replicate. Each replicate PCR for sorted subsets received about 180 ng genomic DNA, equal to roughly 33,000 T cell genomes. Purified libraries were measured with a Qubit 3.0 fluorometer, size-checked on a Bioanalyzer 2100, and measured again with the KAPA Library Quantification kit. Every immunoSEQ 96-well plate was sequenced on a separate single-read 150-cycle Illumina NextSeq 550 flow cell. The source study handled its data this way. Because the immunoSEQ output held only junctional sequences and lacked quality scores, the filtering could not match the filtering applied to full-length reads. To assign V/J genes and CDR3, sequences were annotated against IMGT germline references using PyIR, a Python wrapper for IgBLAST v1.9. Reads were removed for weak V/J assignments (E-value above 1e-6), missing CDR3, stop codons, out-of-frame junctions, or ambiguous translated residues. A V3J clonotype was defined by an identical inferred V gene, J gene, and CDR3 amino acid sequence. Percentage overlap between repertoires was calculated by dividing the number of shared unique clonotypes by the size of the smaller repertoire. Richness of each repertoire was evaluated using RTK rarefaction, the Chao1 estimator, and Recon v2.1 estimates of unobserved clonotypes. For all TCRbeta clonotypes obtained by the gDNA method from a handful of donors, generation probabilities were computed with OLGA. Drawn from immuneACCESS, this table holds only the in-frame rearrangements with V and J called that TCRdb kept. Clones are partly lost; checked studies trace under half to an unresolved V gene and leave the rest unexplained. The DNA gave D and trimming, while V, J and clone size come from that table. The sample data list approximately 640,000 clones, and approximately 79% of these were observed just once. Of the sample, approximately 2% is held by the ten largest clones.

Paper-wide results and their limitations: Larger estimated clonotype richness was generally found for naive subsets than for memory subsets. Rarefaction of sorted-subset datasets indicated incomplete sequencing despite the large sequencing depth. Sampling was limited to blood, and TCR repertoires in tissue likely differ from TCR repertoires in blood. Sharing across several donors was observed for roughly 5% of naive CD4, around 3.5% of naive CD8, roughly 2.4% of memory CD4, and around 0.42% of memory CD8 clonotypes. Pairwise subsampling indicated that sequencing depth was expected to affect the degree of clonotype sharing among donors. Because the study included a small number of donors, the genetic and exposure-history diversity represented was limited. Compared with non-shared clonotypes, the clonotypes found in all four sorted-subset donors had higher generation probabilities.

The donors were healthy, HIV-negative adults who had no recently reported acute infections or vaccinations. Every donor was a Caucasian adult living in Nashville, Tennessee, USA. CD4+ T cells were enriched by magnetic negative selection; naive cells were then positively selected on CD45RA, and the negative fraction formed the memory subset. Blood was collected by leukapheresis, and PBMCs were isolated by Ficoll-Histopaque density gradient centrifugation and then cryopreserved in liquid nitrogen vapor phase. Analytical flow cytometry was used to check the purity and quantity of every magnetically sorted T cell population. From each sorted fraction, genomic DNA was isolated and quantified by UV absorbance on a Nanodrop 2000c. With respect to this clone: This receptor's antigen is unknown. The input lacks base qualities; no much larger clone sits a single base away.

The CDR3 runs 14 amino acids, cysteine and phenylalanine included. Only CDR3 DNA remains: 42 bases, in frame from the first base. The germline V gene (reference sequence) yields LNHDA for CDR1 and SQIVND for CDR2. V is shortened by 8 bases, J by 2 bases, and the region joining them spans 10 bases. Recombination linked TRBV19 to TRBJ2-6, with TRBD1 as a weak D call on 6 bases. The sequence derives from a woman in her twenties or thirties in good health. What was sequenced was memory CD4+ T cells sorted from blood. The cell subset or site label here, explained by the study, means: CD45RA-negative fraction. The CDR3 is CASLGAPGANVLTF. The bases are TGTGCCAGTCTGGGGGCGCCTGGGGCCAACGTCCTGACTTTC.